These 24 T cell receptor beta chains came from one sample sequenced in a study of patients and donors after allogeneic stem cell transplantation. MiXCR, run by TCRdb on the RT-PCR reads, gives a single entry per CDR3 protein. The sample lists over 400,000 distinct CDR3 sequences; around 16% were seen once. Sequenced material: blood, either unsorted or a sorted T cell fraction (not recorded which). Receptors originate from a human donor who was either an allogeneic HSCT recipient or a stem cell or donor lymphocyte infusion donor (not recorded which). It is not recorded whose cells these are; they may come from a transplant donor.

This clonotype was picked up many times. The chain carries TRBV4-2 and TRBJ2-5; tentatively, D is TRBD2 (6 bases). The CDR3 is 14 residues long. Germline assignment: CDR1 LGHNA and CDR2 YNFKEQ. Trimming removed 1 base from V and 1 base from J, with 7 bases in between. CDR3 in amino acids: CASSQGDSQETQYF. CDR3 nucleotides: TGTGCCAGCAGCCAAGGGGACTCCCAAGAGACCCAGTACTTC.

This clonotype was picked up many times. The CDR3 is CASRPGQGADTQYF. The CDR3 DNA reads as TGTGCCAGCAGACCGGGACAGGGGGCAGATACGCAGTATTTT. The gene calls are TRBV7-9 and TRBJ2-3; TRBD1 aligns across 11 bases. The CDR3 covers 14 residues. In germline, CDR1 is SEHNR, CDR2 FQNEAQ (reference sequence). With 6 bases clipped from V and 4 bases from J, the junction kept 3 bases outside the gene matches.

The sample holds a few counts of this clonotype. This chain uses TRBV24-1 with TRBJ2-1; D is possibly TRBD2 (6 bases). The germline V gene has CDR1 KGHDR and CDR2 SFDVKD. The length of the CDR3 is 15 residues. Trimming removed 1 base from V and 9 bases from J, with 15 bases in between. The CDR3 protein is CATSDLELAGGEQFF. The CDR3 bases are TGTGCCACCAGTGATTTAGAACTAGCTGGCGGTGAGCAGTTCTTC.

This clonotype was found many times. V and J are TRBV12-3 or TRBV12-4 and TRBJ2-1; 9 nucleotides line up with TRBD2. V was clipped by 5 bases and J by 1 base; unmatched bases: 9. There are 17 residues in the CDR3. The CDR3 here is CASSQALAGVSYNEQFF. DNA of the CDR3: TGTGCCAGCAGTCAGGCCTTAGCGGGGGTTTCCTACAATGAGCAGTTCTTC.

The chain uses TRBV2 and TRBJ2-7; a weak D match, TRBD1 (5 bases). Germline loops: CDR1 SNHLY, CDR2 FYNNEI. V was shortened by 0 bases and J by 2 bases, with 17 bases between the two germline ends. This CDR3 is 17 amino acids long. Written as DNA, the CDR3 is TGTGCCAGCAGTGAAGCGCTTTTTACAGGAATTCCCTACGAGCAGTACTTC. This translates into CASSEALFTGIPYEQYF.

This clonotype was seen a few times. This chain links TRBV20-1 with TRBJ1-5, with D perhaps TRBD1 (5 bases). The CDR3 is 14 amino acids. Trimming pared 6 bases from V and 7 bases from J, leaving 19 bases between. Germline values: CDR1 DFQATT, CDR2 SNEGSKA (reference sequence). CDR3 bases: TGCAGTGCCCCGGTCGGGCAGGGCCGACAGCCCCAGCATTTT. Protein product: CSAPVGQGRQPQHF.

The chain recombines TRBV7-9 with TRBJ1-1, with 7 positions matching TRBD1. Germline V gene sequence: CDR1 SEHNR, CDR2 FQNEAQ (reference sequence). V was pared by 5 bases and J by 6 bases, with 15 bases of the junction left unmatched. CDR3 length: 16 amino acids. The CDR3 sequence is CASSPGRGQLIAEAFF. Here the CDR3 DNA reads TGTGCCAGCAGCCCAGGGAGGGGGCAACTAATCGCTGAAGCTTTCTTT.

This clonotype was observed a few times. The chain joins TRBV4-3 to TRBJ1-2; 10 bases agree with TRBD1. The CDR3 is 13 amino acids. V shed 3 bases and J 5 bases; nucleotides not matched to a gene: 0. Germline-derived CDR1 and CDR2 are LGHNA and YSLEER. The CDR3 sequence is CASSQGQGYGYTF. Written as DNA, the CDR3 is TGCGCCAGCAGCCAGGGACAGGGGTATGGCTACACCTTC.

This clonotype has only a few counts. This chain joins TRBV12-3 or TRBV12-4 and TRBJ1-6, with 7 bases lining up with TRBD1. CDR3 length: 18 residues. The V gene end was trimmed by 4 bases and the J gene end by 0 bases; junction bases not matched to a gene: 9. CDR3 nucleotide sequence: TGTGCCAGCAGTTGCCCGACAGGGCTCAGCTCCTATAATTCACCCCTCCACTTT. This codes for CASSCPTGLSSYNSPLHF.

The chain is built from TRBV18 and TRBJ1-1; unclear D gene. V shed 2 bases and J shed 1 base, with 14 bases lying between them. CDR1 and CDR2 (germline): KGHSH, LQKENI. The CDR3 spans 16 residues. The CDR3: CASSPSEQVWNTEAFF. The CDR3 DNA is TGTGCCAGCTCACCATCGGAGCAGGTCTGGAACACTGAAGCTTTCTTT. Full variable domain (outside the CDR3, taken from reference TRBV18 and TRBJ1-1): NAGVMQNPRHLVRRRGQEARLRCSPMKGHSHVYWYRQLPEEGLKFMVYLQKENIIDESGMPKERFSAEFPKEGPSILRIQQVVRGDSAAYFCASSPSEQVWNTEAFFGQGTRLTVV.

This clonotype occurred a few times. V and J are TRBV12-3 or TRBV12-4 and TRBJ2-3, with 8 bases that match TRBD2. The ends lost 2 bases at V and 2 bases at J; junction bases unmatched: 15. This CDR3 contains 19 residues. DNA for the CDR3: TGTGCCAGCAGTTTACCGGTTCGGACTAGCCATTCCCCCACAGATACGCAGTATTTT. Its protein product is CASSLPVRTSHSPTDTQYF.

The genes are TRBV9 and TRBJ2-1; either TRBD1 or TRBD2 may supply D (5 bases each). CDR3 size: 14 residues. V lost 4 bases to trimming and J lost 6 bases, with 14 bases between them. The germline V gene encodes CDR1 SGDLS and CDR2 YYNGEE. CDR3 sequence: CASSTTGRGNEQFF. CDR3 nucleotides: TGTGCCAGCAGCACAACAGGCCGGGGCAATGAGCAGTTCTTC.

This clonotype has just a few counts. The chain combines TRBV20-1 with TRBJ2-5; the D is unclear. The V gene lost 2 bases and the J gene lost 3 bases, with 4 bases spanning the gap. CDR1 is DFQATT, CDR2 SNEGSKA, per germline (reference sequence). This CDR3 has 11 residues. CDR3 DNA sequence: TGCAGTGCTAGATACAAAGAGACCCAGTACTTC. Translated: CSARYKETQYF.

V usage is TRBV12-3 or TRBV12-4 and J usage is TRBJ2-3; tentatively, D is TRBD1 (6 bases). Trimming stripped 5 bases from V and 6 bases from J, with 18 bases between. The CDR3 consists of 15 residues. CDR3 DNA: TGTGCCAGCAGTCCAGGGGACGGCTGGTGGGATACGCAGTATTTT. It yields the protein CASSPGDGWWDTQYF.

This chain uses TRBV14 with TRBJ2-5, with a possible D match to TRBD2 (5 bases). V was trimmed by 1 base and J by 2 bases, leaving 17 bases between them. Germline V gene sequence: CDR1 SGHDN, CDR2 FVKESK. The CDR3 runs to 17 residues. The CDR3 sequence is CASSQGLSGGTQETQYF. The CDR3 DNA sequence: TGTGCCAGCAGCCAAGGGCTCAGCGGAGGTACTCAAGAGACCCAGTACTTC.

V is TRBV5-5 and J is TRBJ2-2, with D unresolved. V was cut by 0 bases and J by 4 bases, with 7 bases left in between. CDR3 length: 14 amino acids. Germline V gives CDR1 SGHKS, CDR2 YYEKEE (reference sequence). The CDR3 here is CASSLEFSTGELFF. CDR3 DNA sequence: TGTGCCAGCAGCTTGGAGTTTTCCACCGGGGAGCTGTTTTTT.

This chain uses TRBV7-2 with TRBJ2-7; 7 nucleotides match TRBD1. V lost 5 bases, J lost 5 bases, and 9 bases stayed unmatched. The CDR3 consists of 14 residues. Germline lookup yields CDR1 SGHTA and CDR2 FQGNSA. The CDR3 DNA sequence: TGTGCCAGCAGCCCTCAGACAGGGTTCGACGAGCAGTACTTC. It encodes CASSPQTGFDEQYF.

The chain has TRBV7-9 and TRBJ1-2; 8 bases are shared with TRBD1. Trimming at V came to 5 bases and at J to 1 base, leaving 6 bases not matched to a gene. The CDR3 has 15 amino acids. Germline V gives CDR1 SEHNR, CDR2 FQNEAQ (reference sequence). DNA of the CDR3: TGTGCCAGCAGCATGACAGGGGCGGGTAACTATGGCTACACCTTC. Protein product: CASSMTGAGNYGYTF.

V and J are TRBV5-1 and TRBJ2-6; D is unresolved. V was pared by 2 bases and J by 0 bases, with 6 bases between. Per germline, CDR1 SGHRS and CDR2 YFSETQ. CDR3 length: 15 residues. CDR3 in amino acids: CASSFKSSGANVLTF. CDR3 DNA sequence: TGCGCCAGCAGCTTCAAAAGCTCTGGGGCCAACGTCCTGACTTTC.

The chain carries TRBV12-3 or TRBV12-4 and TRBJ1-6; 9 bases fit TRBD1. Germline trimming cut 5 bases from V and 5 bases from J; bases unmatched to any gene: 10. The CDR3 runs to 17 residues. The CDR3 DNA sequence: TGTGCCAGCAGTGACCGGGACAGGGTTCTGGATAATTCACCCCTCCACTTT. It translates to CASSDRDRVLDNSPLHF.

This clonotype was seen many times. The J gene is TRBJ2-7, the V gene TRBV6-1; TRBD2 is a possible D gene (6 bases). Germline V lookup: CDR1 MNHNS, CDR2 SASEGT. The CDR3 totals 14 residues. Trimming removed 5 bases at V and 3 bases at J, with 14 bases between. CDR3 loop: CASSRSGEGYEQYF. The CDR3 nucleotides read TGTGCCAGCAGTCGGTCGGGAGAGGGCTACGAGCAGTACTTC.

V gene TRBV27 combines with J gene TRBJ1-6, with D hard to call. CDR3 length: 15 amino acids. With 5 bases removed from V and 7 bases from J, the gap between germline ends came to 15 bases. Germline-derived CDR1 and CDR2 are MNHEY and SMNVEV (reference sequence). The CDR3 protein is CASSPSRAHNSPLHF. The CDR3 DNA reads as TGTGCCAGCAGTCCCTCAAGGGCCCACAATTCACCCCTCCACTTT.

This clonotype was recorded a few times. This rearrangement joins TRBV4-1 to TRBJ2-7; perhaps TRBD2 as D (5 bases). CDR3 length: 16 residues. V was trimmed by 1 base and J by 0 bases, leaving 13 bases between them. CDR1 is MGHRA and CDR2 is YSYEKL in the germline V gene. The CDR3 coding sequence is TGCGCCAGCAGCCAAGCACTAGTGTTCAGCTCCTACGAGCAGTACTTC. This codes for CASSQALVFSSYEQYF.

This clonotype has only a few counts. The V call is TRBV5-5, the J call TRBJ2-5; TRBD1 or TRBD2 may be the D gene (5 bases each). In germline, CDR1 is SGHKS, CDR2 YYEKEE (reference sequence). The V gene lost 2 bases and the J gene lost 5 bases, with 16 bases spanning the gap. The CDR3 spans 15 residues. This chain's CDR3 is CASSFFRGNGETQYF. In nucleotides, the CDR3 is TGTGCCAGCAGCTTTTTTCGGGGCAACGGGGAGACCCAGTACTTC.